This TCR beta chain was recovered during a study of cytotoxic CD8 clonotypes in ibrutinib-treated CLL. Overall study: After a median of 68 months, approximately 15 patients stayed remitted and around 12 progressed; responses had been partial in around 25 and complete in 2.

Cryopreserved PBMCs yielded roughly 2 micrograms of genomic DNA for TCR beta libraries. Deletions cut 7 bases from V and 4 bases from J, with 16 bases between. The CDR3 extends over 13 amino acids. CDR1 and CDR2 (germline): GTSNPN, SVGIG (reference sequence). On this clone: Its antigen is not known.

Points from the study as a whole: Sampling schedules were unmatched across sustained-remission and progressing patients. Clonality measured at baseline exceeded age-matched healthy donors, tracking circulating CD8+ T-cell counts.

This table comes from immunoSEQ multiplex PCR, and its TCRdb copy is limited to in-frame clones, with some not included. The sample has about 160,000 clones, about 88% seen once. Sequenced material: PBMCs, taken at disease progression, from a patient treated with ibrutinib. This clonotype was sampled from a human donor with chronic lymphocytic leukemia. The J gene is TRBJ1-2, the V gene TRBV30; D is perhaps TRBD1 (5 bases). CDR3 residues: CASSFGGVYGYTF. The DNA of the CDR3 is TGTGCCTCTTCTTTTGGGGGAGTCTATGGCTACACCTTC.